Below, one T cell receptor beta chain is given with its context. Its antigen is still unknown. As to treatment: oral pan-JAK inhibitor, 5-10 mg twice daily. This specimen belongs to a study of CD8+ T cells in alopecia areata. Regarding the study as a whole: Clonality exceeded that of normal scalp in lesional scalp, most notably in alopecia totalis/universalis. Mouse data revealed clearer TCR sharing than patient data did, a gap possibly tied to HLA.

V dropped 8 bases and J dropped 5 bases, with 10 bases sitting between them. Germline CDR1 and CDR2: SNHLY and FYNNEI. CDR3 length equals 12 residues. Isolated RNA was reverse transcribed into cDNA used as the sequencing template. TCRdb keeps only in-frame clones here, not all; method: immunoSEQ multiplex PCR. Of tens of thousands of clones listed, about 71% are singletons. This sequence was found in a human donor with alopecia areata. J is TRBJ2-1 and V is TRBV2; D not certain. The input for sequencing was CD8+ T cells sorted from blood, taken between weeks 43 and 45, from a patient treated with tofacitinib. The CDR3 DNA reads as TGTGCCAGCTCACGGACCAACAATGAGCAGTTCTTC. Encoded protein: CASSRTNNEQFF.